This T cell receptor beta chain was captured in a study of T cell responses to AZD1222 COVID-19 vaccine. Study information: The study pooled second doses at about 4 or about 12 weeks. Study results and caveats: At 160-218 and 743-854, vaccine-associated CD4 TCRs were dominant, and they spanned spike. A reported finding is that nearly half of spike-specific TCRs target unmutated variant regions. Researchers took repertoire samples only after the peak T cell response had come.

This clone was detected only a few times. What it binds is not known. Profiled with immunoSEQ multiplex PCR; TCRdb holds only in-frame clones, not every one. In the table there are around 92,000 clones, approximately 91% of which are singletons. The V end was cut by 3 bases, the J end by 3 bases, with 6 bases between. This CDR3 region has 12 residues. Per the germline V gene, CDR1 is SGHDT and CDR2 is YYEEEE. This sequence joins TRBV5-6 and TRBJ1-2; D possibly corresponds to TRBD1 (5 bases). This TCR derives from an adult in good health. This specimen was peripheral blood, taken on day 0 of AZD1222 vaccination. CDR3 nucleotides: TGTGCCAGCAGCTCGACAGACTATGGCTACACCTTC. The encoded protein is CASSSTDYGYTF.